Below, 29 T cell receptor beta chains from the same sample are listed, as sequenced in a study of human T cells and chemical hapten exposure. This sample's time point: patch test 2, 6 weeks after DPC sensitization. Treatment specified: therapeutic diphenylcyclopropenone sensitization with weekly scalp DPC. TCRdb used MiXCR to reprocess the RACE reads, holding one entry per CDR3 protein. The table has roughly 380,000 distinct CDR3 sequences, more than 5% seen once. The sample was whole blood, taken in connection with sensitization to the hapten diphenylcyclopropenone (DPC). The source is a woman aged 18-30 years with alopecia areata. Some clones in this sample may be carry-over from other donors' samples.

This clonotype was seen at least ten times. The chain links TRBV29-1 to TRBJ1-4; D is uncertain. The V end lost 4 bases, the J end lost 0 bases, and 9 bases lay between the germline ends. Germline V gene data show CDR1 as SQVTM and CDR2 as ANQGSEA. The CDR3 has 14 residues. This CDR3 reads CSVADITTNEKLFF. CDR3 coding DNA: TGCAGCGTTGCCGATATTACAACTAATGAAAAACTGTTTTTT.

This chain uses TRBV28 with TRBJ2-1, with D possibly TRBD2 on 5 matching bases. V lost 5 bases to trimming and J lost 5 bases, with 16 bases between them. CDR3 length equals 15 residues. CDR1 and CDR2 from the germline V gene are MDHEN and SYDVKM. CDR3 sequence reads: CASSPGGAPHNEQFF. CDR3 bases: TGTGCCAGCAGTCCCGGAGGAGCTCCTCACAATGAGCAGTTCTTC.

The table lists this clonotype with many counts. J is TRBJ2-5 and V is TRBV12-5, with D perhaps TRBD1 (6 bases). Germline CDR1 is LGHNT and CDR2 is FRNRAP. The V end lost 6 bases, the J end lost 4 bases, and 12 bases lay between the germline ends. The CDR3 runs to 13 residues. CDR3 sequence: CASGRGGAETQYF. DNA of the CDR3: TGTGCTAGTGGACGAGGGGGAGCAGAGACCCAGTACTTC.

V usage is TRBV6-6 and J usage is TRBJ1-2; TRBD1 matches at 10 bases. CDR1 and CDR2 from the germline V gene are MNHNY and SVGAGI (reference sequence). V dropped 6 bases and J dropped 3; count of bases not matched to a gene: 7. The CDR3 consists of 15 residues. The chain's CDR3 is CASRPDRGPDYGYTF. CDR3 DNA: TGTGCCAGCAGACCCGACAGGGGGCCAGACTATGGCTACACCTTC.

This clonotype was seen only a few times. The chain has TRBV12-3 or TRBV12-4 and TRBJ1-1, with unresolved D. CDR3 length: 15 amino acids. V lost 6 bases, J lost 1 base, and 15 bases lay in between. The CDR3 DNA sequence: TGTGCCAGCAGCCGTTGGGGTGGGCCGAACACTGAAGCTTTCTTT. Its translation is CASSRWGGPNTEAFF.

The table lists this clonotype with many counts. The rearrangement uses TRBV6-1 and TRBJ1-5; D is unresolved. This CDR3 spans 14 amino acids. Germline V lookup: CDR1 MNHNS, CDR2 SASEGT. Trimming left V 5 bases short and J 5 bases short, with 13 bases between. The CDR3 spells CASSFRQQHQPQHF. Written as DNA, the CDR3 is TGTGCCAGCAGTTTTAGGCAGCAGCATCAGCCCCAGCATTTT.

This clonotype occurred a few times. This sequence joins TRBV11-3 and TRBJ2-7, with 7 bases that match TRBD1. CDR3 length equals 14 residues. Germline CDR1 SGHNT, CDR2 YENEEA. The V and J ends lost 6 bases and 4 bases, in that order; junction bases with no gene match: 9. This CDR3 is CASRQGGPVYEQYF. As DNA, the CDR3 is TGTGCCAGCAGGCAAGGGGGCCCCGTATACGAGCAGTACTTC.

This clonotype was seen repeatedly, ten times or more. The CDR3 DNA sequence: TGTGCCACCAGTGATTTCACGGATCACGTCCTGACTTTC. Its protein is CATSDFTDHVLTF. This chain links TRBV24-1 with TRBJ2-6; D is undetermined. Germline-derived CDR1 and CDR2 are KGHDR and SFDVKD. The CDR3 runs to 13 residues. The germline V and J ends were trimmed by 1 base and 11 bases, with 8 bases remaining between them.

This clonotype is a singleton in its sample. The CDR3 coding sequence is TGCAGCGTCCTGACAGGGGGCTATGGCTACACCTTC. Translation: CSVLTGGYGYTF. The chain joins TRBV29-1 to TRBJ1-2, with 9 bases aligning to TRBD1. V trimming: 6 bases; J trimming: 4 bases; junction bases outside the gene matches: 3. The CDR3 consists of 12 residues. Germline CDR1 reads SQVTM; CDR2 reads ANQGSEA.

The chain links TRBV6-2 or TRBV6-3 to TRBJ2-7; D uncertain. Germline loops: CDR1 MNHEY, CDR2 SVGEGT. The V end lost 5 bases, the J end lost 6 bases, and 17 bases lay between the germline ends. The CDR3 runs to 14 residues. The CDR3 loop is CASSPTGVGAEQYF. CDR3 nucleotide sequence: TGTGCCAGCAGTCCAACTGGGGTCGGAGCCGAGCAGTACTTC.

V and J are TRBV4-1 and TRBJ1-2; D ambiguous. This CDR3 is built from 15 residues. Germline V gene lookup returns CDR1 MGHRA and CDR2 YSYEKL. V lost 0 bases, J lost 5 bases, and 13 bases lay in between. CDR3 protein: CASSQDRGGRYGYTF. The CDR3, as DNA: TGCGCCAGCAGCCAAGATCGCGGAGGGCGGTATGGCTACACCTTC.

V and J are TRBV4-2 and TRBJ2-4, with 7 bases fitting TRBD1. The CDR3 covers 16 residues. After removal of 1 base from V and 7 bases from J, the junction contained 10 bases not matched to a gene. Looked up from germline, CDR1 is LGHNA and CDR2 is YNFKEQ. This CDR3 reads CASSQVVGQELNIQYF. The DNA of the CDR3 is TGTGCCAGCAGCCAAGTTGTTGGACAGGAATTGAACATTCAGTACTTC.

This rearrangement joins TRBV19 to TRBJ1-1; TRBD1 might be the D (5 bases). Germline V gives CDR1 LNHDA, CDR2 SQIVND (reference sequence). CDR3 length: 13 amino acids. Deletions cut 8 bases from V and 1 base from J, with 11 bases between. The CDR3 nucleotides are TGTGCCAGTCTGCGCCAGGGGAACACTGAAGCTTTCTTT. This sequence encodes CASLRQGNTEAFF.

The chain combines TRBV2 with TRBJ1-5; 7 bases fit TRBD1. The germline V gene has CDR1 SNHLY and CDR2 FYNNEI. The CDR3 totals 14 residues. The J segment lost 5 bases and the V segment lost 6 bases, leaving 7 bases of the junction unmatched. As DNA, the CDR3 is TGTGCCAGCAGGGCCCAGGGGGATTATCAGCCCCAGCATTTT. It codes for CASRAQGDYQPQHF.

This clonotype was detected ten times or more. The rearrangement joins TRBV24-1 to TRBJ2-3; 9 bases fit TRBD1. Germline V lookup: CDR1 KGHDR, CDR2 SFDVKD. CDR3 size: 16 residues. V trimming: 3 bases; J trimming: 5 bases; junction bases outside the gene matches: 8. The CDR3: CATSDHPGQGRDTQYF. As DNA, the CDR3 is TGTGCCACCAGTGATCATCCGGGACAGGGAAGAGATACGCAGTATTTT.

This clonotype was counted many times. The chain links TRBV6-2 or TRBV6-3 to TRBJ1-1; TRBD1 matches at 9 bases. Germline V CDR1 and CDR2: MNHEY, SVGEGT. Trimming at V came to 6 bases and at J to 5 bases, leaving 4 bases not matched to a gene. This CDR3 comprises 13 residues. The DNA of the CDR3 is TGTGCCAGCAGCATAGGACAGGGGACTGAAGCTTTCTTT. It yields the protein CASSIGQGTEAFF.

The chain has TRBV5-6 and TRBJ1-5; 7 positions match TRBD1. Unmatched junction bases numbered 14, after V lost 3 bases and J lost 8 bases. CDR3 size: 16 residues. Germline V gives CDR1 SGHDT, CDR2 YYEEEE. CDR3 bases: TGTGCCAGCAGCTCAACCCGTACTCCAACAGGGGAGCCCCAGCATTTT. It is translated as CASSSTRTPTGEPQHF.

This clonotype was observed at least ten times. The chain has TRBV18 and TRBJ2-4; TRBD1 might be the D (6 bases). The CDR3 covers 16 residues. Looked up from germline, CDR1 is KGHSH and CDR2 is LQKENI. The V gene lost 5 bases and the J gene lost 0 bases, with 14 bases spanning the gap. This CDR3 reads CASSVTGTLAKNIQYF. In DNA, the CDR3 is TGTGCCAGCTCAGTCACAGGGACCTTAGCCAAAAACATTCAGTACTTC.

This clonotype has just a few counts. For the CDR3, the DNA is TGTGCGTCGAGCGAAAGCGGGGGCACAGATACGCAGTATTTT. Protein: CASSESGGTDTQYF. The genes are TRBV12-3 or TRBV12-4 and TRBJ2-3; 7 nucleotides line up with TRBD2. The CDR3 covers 14 residues.

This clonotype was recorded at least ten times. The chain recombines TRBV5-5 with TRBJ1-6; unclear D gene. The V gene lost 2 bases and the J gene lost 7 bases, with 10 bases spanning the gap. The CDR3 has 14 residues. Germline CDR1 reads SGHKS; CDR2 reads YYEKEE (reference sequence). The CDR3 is CASSLDLLNSPLHF. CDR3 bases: TGTGCCAGCAGCTTAGATCTCCTAAATTCACCCCTCCACTTT.

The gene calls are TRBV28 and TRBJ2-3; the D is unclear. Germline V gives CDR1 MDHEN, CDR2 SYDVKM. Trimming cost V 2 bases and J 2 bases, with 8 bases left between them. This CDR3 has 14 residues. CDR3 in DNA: TGTGCCAGCAGTTTAGACGACACCACAGATACGCAGTATTTT. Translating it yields CASSLDDTTDTQYF.

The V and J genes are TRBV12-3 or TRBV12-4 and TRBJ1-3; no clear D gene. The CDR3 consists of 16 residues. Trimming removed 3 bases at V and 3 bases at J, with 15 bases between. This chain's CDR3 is CASSFLGNTYGNTIYF. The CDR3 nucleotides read TGTGCCAGCAGTTTTCTTGGGAACACCTATGGAAACACCATATATTTT.

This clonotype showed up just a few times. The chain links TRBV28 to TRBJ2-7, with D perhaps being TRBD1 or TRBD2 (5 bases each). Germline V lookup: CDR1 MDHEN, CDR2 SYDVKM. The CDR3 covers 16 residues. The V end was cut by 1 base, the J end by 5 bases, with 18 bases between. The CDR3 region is CASSLSPGTGSDEQYF. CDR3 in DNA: TGTGCCAGCAGTTTATCCCCCGGGACGGGATCGGACGAGCAGTACTTC.

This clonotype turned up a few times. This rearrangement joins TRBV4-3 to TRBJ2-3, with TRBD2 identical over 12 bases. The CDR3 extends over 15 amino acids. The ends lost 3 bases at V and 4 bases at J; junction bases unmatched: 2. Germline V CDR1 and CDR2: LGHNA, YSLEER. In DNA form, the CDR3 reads TGCGCCAGCAGCCACCTAGCGGGGGGGTCAGATACGCAGTATTTT. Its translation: CASSHLAGGSDTQYF.

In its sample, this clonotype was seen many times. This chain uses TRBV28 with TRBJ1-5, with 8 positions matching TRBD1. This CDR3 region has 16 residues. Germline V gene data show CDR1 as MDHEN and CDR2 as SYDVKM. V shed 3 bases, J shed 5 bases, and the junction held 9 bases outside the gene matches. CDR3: CASSLLSDRVDQPQHF. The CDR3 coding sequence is TGTGCCAGCAGTTTGTTGTCGGACAGGGTCGATCAGCCCCAGCATTTT. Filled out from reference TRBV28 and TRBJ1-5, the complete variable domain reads DVKVTQSSRYLVKRTGEKVFLECVQDMDHENMFWYRQDPGLGLRLIYFSYDVKMKEKGDIPEGYSVSREKKERFSLILESASTNQTSMYLCASSLLSDRVDQPQHFGDGTRLSIL.

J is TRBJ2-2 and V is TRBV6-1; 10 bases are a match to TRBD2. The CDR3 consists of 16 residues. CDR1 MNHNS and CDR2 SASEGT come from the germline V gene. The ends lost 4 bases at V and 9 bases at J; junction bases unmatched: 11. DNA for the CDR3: TGTGCCAGCAGTGGGGCACTACTAGCGGGGTTCCGGGAGCTGTTTTTT. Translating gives CASSGALLAGFRELFF.

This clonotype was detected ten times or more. The CDR3, as DNA: TGTGCCAGCAGTCCGGTGACAGGGAGGAAAATCGGGGAGCTGTTTTTT. Protein product: CASSPVTGRKIGELFF. The genes are TRBV12-3 or TRBV12-4 and TRBJ2-2; maybe TRBD1 (7 bases). The CDR3 has 16 amino acids. Trimming took 5 bases from V and 7 from J, leaving 20 bases between them.

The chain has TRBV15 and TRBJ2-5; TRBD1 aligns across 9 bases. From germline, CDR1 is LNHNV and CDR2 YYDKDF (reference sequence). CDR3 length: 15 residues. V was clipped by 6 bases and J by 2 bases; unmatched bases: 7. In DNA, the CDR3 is TGTGCCACCAGTCCACAGGGGGCTGGGCAAGAGACCCAGTACTTC. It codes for CATSPQGAGQETQYF.

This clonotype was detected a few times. The CDR3 is CASSEVGLAGDTQYF. In DNA, the CDR3 is TGTGCCAGCAGTGAGGTGGGACTAGCGGGGGATACGCAGTATTTT. This rearrangement joins TRBV6-4 to TRBJ2-3; 13 nucleotides line up with TRBD2. The CDR3 contains 15 residues. Germline CDR1 and CDR2: MRHNA and SNTAGT. V lost 3 bases to trimming and J lost 6 bases; unmatched junction nucleotides: 3.